The T cell receptor beta chain under discussion was sequenced for a study of blood T cells in healthy people across ages. There are 14 residues in the CDR3. Germline CDR1 is SGDLS and CDR2 is YYNGEE. The second PCR ran roughly 7 to 12 cycles with a sample-barcoded 5' primer and J-beta primers. One entry per CDR3 protein results from TCRdb running MiXCR on the 5' RACE reads. The sample consists of about 500,000 distinct CDR3 sequences, 24% of them appearing once. The data were also submitted as part of a second study, on T cells of mothers and their children.

This clonotype was sampled from a boy aged 5-17 years in good health. This sequence joins TRBV9 and TRBJ2-5; D is undetermined. Near its end, the DNA agrees better with TRBJ2-1, so the J call may be wrong. Sequencing was done on a sample of blood. CDR3 DNA sequence: TGTGCCAGCAGCGTAGAGTGGCAGAACAATGAGCAGTTCTTC. Translating gives CASSVEWQNNEQFF.